The TCR beta chain described here comes from a study of breast tumors, draining lymph nodes, adjacent tissues. The lymph nodes were axillary draining lymph nodes from breast cancer patients. This CDR3 has 10 residues. V was clipped by 6 bases and J by 10 bases, with 7 bases between them. Germline V lookup: CDR1 SNHLY, CDR2 FYNNEI. Whole-study findings and limits: Tumor TCR diversity was below lymph nodes but above nontumor tissue. Tumor and nontumor repertoires were significantly more similar in luminal-like than in basal-like breast cancer. Tumor T cell lymph node origin was a supported hypothesis, not proven.

This clonotype was observed at least ten times. Its antigen is not identified. One entry per CDR3 protein, called by TCRdb with MiXCR from the multiplex PCR reads. The table lists around 230,000 distinct CDR3 sequences, around 32% of them singletons, with 1.2% to 1.5% in the top ten. The sequence was obtained from a female donor with breast cancer. Some clones in this sample may be carry-over from other donors' samples. Sequenced: axillary lymph node tissue. The chain is built from TRBV2 and TRBJ2-1; no reliable D call. CDR3 region: CASRNLEQFF. The CDR3 DNA reads TGTGCCAGCAGGAACTTGGAGCAGTTCTTC.